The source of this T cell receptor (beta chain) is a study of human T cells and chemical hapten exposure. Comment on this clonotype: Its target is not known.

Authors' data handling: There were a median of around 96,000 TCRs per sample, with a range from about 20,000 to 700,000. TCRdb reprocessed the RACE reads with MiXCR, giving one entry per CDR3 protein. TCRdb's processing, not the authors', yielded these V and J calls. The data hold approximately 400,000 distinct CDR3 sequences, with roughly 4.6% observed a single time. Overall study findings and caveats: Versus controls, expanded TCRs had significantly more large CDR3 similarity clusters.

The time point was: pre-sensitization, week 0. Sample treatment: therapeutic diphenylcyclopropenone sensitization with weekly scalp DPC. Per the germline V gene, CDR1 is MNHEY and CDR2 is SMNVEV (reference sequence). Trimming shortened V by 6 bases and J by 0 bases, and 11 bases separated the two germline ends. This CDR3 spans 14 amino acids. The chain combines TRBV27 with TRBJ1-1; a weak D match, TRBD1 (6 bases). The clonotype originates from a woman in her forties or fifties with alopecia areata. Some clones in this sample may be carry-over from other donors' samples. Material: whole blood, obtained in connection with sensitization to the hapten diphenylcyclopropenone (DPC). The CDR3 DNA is TGTGCCAGCAGCTCGGGACACCTGAACACTGAAGCTTTCTTT. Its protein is CASSSGHLNTEAFF.